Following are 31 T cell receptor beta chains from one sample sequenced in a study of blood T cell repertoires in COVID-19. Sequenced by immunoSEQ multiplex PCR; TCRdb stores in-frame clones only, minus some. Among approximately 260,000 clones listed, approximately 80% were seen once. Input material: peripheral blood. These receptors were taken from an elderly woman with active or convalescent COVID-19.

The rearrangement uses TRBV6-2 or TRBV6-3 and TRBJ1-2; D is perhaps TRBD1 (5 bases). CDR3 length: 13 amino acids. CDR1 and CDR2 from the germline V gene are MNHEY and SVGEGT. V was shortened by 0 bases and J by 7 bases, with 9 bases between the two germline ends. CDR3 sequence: CASSYSAGLGYTF. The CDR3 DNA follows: TGTGCCAGCAGTTACTCCGCGGGGCTTGGCTACACCTTC.

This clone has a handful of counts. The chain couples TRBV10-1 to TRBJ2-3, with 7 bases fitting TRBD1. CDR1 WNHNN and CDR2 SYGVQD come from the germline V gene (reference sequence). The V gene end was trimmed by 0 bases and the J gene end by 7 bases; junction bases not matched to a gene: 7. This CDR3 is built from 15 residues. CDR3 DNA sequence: TGCGCCAGCAGTGAGTCGGGGCAGGGGGTAAATACGCAGTATTTT. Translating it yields CASSESGQGVNTQYF.

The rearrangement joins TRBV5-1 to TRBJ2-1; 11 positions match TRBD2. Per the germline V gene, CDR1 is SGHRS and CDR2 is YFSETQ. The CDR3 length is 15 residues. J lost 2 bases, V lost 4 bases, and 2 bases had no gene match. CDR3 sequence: CASSQTSGTYNEQFF. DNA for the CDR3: TGCGCCAGCAGCCAGACTAGCGGGACCTACAATGAGCAGTTCTTC.

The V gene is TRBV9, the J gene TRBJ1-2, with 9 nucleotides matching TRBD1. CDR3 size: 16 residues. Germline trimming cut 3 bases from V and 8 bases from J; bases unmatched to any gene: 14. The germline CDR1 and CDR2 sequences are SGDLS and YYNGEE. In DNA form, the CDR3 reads TGTGCCAGCAGCGCGGAGGGACAGGGAAGACTCCGAGGCTACACCTTC. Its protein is CASSAEGQGRLRGYTF. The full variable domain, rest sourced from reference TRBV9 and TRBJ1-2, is DSGVTQTPKHLITATGQRVTLRCSPRSGDLSVYWYQQSLDQGLQFLIQYYNGEERAKGNILERFSAQQFPDLHSELNLSSLELGDSALYFCASSAEGQGRLRGYTFGSGTRLTVV.

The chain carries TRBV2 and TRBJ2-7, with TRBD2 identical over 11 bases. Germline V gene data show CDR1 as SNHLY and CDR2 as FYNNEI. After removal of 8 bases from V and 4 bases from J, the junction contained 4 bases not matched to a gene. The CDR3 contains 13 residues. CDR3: CASRLAGKYEQYF. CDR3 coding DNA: TGTGCCAGCCGACTAGCGGGGAAGTACGAGCAGTACTTC.

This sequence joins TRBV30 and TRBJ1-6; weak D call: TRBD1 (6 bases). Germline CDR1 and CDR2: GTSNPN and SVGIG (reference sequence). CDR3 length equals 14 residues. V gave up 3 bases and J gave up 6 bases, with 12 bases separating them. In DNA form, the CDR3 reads TGTGCCTGGAGGTTACAGGGTACTAATTCACCCCTCCACTTT. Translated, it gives CAWRLQGTNSPLHF.

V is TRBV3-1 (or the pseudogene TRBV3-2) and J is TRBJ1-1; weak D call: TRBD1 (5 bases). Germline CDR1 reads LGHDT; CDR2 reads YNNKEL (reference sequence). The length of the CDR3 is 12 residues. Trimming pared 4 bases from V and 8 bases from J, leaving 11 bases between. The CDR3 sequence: CASSPPGGEAFF. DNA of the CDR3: TGTGCCAGCAGCCCACCCGGGGGAGAAGCTTTCTTT.

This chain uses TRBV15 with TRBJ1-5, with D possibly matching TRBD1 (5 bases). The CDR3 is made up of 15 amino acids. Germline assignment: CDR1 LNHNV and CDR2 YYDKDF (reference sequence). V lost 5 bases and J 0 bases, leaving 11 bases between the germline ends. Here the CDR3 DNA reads TGTGCCACCAGCGGCGGACATTATAGCAATCAGCCCCAGCATTTT. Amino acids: CATSGGHYSNQPQHF.

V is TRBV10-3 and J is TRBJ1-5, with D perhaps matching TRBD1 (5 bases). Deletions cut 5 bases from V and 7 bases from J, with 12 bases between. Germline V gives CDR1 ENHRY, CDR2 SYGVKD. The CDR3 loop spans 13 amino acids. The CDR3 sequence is CAISPREGQPQHF. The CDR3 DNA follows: TGTGCCATCAGTCCCAGGGAGGGACAGCCCCAGCATTTT.

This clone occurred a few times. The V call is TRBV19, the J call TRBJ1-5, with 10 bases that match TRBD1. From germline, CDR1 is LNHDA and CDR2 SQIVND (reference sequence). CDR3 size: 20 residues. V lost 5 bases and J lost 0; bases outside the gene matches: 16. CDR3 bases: TGTGCCAGTAGTGTAACCGTGGGGACAGGGGCTCTTTATAGCAATCAGCCCCAGCATTTT. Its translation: CASSVTVGTGALYSNQPQHF.

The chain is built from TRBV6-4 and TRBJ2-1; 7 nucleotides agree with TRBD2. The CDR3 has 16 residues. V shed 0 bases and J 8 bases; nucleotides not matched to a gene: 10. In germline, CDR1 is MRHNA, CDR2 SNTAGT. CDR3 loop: CASSDSERDPADEQFF. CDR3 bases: TGTGCCAGCAGTGACTCCGAGCGGGACCCCGCGGATGAGCAGTTCTTC.

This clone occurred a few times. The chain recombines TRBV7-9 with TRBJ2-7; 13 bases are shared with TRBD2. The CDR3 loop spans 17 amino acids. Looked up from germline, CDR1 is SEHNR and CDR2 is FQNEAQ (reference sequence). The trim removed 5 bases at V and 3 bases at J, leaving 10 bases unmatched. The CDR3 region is CASSPTSGGARDYEQYF. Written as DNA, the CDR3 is TGTGCCAGCAGCCCAACTAGCGGGGGGGCCCGCGACTACGAGCAGTACTTC.

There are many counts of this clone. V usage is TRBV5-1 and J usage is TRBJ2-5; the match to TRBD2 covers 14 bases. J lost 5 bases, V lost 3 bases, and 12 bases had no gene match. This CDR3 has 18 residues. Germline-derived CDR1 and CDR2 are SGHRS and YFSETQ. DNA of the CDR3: TGCGCCAGCAGCTCCGGGACTAGCGGGAGCTTACTTGGGGAGACCCAGTACTTC. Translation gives CASSSGTSGSLLGETQYF. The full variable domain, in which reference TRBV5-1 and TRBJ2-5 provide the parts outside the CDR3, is KAGVTQTPRYLIKTRGQQVTLSCSPISGHRSVSWYQQTPGQGLQFLFEYFSETQRNKGNFPGRFSGRQFSNSRSEMNVSTLELGDSALYLCASSSGTSGSLLGETQYFGPGTRLLVL.

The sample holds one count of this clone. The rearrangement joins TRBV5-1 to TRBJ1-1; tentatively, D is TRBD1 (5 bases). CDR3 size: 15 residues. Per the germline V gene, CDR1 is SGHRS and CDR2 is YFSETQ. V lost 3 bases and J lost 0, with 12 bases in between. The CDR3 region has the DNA TGCGCCAGCAGCTCCCTCGCAGGGCTGAACACTGAAGCTTTCTTT. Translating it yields CASSSLAGLNTEAFF.

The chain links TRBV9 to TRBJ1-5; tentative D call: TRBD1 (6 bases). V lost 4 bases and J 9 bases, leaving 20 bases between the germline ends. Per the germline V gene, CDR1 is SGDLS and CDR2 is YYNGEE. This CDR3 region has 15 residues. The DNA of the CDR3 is TGTGCCAGCAGCAGGGGGGGTGGCAGCGACGGGCCCCAGCATTTT. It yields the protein CASSRGGGSDGPQHF.

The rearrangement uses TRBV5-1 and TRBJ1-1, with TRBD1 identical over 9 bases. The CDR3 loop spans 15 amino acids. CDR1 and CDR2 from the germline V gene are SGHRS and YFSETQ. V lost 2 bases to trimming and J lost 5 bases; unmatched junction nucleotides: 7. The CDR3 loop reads CASSFLQGAGTEAFF. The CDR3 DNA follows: TGCGCCAGCAGCTTCTTACAGGGGGCTGGGACTGAAGCTTTCTTT.

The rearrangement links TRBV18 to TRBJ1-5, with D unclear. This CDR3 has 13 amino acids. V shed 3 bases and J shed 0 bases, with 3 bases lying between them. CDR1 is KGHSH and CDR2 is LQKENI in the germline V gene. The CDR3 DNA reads TGTGCCAGCTCACCTAGTAGCAATCAGCCCCAGCATTTT. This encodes CASSPSSNQPQHF.

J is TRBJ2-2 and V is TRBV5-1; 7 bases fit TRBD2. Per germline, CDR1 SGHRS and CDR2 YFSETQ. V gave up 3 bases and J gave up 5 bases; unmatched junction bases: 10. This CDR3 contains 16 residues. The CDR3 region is CASSSPGGGGTGELFF. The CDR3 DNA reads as TGCGCCAGCAGCTCCCCGGGGGGAGGTGGTACCGGGGAGCTGTTTTTT.

Here the CDR3 DNA reads TGTGCCAGCAGCCAAGAAGGGCTAGCGGGAGGGGGAGGCCAAGAGACCCAGTACTTC. It translates to CASSQEGLAGGGGQETQYF. The V call is TRBV3-1 (or the pseudogene TRBV3-2), the J call TRBJ2-5; 12 positions agree with TRBD2. Germline V CDR1 and CDR2: LGHDT, YNNKEL (reference sequence). Trimming cost V 0 bases and J 1 base; bases outside gene matches: 9. The CDR3 is 19 amino acids.

CDR3 nucleotides: TGTGCCACCAGTGATCCCCAAGCTCCCTACGAGCAGTACTTC. Translated, it gives CATSDPQAPYEQYF. The chain employs TRBV24-1 and TRBJ2-7; D not resolved. This CDR3 region has 14 residues. Germline V gene sequence: CDR1 KGHDR, CDR2 SFDVKD. The V end was cut by 3 bases, the J end by 2 bases, with 10 bases between.

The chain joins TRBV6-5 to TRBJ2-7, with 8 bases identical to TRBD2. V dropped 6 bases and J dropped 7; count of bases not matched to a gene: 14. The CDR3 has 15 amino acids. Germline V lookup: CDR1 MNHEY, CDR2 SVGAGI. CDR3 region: CASSVGGTSLPEQYF. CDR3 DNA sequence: TGTGCCAGCAGCGTGGGGGGGACTAGTTTGCCTGAGCAGTACTTC.

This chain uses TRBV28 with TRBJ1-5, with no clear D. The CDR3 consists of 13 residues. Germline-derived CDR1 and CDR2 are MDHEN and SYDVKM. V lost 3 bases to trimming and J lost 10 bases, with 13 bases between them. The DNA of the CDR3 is TGTGCCAGCAGTTTGCGGGGAGGGTTACCCCAGCATTTT. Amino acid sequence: CASSLRGGLPQHF.

The CDR3 nucleotides read TGTGCCAGCAGTCAGGGACAGGCGAACACCGGGGAGCTGTTTTTT. Encoded protein: CASSQGQANTGELFF. The rearrangement uses TRBV25-1 and TRBJ2-2; 8 nucleotides agree with TRBD1. From germline, CDR1 is MGHDK and CDR2 SYGVNS. J gave up 0 bases and V 5 bases, and 2 bases lay outside the gene matches. The CDR3 sequence is 15 residues long.

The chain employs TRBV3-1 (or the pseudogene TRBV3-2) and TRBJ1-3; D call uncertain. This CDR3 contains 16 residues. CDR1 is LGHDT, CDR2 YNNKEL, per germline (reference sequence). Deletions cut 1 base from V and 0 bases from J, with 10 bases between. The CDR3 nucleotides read TGTGCCAGCAGCCAAGGATCAGTAACCTCTGGAAACACCATATATTTT. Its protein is CASSQGSVTSGNTIYF.

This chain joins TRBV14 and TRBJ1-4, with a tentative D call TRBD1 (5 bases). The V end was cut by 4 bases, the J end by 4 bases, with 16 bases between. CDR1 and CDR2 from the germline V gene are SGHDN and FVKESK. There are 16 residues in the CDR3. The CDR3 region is CASSLETGQINEKLFF. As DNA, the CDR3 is TGTGCCAGCAGCCTCGAAACTGGACAAATTAATGAAAAACTGTTTTTT.

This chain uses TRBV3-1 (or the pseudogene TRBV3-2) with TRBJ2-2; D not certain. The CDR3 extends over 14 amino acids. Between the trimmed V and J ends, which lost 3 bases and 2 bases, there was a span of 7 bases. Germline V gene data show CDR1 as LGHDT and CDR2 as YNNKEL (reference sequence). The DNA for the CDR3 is TGTGCCAGCAGCCAGCGGCGAAACACCGGGGAGCTGTTTTTT. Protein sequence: CASSQRRNTGELFF.

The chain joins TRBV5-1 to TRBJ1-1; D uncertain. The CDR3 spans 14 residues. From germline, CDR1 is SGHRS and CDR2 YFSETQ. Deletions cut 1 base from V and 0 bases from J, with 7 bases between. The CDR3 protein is CASSLNQLNTEAFF. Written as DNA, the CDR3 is TGCGCCAGCAGCTTGAACCAGTTGAACACTGAAGCTTTCTTT.

The CDR3 reads CASSGPRDRELTYNEQFF. In nucleotides, the CDR3 is TGCGCCAGCAGTGGGCCCCGGGACAGGGAGCTGACCTACAATGAGCAGTTCTTC. The chain couples TRBV10-1 to TRBJ2-1; 9 nucleotides line up with TRBD1. The CDR3 sequence is 18 residues long. Trimming at V came to 4 bases and at J to 2 bases, leaving 12 bases not matched to a gene. From germline, CDR1 is WNHNN and CDR2 SYGVQD (reference sequence).

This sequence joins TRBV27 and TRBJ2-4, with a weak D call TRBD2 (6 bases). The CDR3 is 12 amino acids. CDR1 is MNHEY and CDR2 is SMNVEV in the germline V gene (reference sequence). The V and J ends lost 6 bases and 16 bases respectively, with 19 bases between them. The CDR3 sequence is CASSAAGTGDYF. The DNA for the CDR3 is TGTGCCAGCAGCGCCGCGGGGACCGGGGACTACTTC.

In DNA form, the CDR3 reads TGTGCCAGCAGTTTGCCTCGGAGTGAAAAACTGTTTTTT. This gives the protein CASSLPRSEKLFF. The chain combines TRBV28 with TRBJ1-4; D gene ambiguous. From germline, CDR1 is MDHEN and CDR2 SYDVKM. The CDR3 totals 13 residues. V lost 3 bases and J lost 7, with 9 bases in between.

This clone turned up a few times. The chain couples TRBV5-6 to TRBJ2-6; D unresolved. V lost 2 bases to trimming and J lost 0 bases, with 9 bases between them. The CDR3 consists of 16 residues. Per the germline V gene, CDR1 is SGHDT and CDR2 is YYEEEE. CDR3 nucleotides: TGTGCCAGCAGCTTACAGATTTTCTCTGGGGCCAACGTCCTGACTTTC. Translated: CASSLQIFSGANVLTF.